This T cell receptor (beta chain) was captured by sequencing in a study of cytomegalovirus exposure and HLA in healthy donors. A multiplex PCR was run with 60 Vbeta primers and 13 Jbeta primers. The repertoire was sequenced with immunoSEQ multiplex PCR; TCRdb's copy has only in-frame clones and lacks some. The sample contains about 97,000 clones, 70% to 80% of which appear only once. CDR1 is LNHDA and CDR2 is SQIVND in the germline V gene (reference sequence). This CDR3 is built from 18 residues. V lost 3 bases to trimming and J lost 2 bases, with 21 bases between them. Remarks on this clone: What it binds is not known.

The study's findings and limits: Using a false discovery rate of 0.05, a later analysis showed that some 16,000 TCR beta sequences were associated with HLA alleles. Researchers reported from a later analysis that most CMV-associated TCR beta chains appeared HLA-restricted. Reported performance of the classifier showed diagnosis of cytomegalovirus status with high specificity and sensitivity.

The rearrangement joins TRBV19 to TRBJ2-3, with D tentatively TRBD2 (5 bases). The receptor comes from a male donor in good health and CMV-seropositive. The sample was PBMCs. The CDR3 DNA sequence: TGTGCCAGTAGTATCGAGGGCCCGGGCCTTACATTCACAGATACGCAGTATTTT. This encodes CASSIEGPGLTFTDTQYF.